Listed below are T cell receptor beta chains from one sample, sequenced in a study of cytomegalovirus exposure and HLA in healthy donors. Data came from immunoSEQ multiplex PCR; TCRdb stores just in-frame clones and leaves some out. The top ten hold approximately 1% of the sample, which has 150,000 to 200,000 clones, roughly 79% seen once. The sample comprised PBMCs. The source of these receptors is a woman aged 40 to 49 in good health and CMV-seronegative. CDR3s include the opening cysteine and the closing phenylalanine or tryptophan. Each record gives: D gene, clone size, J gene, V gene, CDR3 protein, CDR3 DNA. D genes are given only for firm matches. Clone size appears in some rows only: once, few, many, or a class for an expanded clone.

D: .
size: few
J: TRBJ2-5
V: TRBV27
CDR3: CASSRTGSQQYF
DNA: TGTGCCAGCAGCCGTACAGGGTCACAGCAGTACTTC

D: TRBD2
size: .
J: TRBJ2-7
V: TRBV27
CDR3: CASSLWGASGTYEQYF
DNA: TGTGCCAGCAGTTTGTGGGGGGCTAGCGGGACCTACGAGCAGTACTTC

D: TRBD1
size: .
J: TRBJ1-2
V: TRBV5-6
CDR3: CASSLTGGPYGYTF
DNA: TGTGCCAGCAGCTTAACAGGGGGCCCCTATGGCTACACCTTC

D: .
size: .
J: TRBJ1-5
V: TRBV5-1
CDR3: CASSGGSNQPQHF
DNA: TGCGCCAGCAGCGGCGGGAGCAATCAGCCCCAGCATTTT

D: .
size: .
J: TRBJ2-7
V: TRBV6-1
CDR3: CASSGHRTWYF
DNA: TGTGCCAGCAGTGGGCACAGGACCTGGTACTTC

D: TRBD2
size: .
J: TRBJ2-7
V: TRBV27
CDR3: CASSRRASGTSYEQYF
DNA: TGTGCCAGCAGCCGCAGGGCTAGCGGGACTTCCTACGAGCAGTACTTC

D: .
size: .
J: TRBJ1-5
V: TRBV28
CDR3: CASSATGLPTTQHF
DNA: TGTGCCAGCAGTGCAACAGGGTTACCTACGACCCAGCATTTT

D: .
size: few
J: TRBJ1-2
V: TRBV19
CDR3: CASNFERRNYGYTF
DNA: TGTGCCAGTAATTTCGAGAGGAGGAACTATGGCTACACCTTC

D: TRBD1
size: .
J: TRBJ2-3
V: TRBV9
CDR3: CASSPTGGSTDTQYF
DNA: TGTGCCAGCAGCCCGACAGGGGGTTCCACAGATACGCAGTATTTT

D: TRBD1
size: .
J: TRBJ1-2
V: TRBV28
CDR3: CASSPGQANYGYTF
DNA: TGTGCCAGCAGTCCGGGACAGGCTAACTATGGCTACACCTTC

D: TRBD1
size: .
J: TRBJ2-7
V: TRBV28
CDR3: CAIVSGTGTYEQYF
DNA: TGTGCCATCGTATCCGGGACAGGGACCTACGAGCAGTACTTC

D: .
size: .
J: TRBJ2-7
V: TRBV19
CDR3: CASSILNGGGNYEQYF
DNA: TGTGCCAGTAGTATATTGAACGGCGGCGGGAACTACGAGCAGTACTTC

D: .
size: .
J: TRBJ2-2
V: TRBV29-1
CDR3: CSVRVKAGELFF
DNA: TGCAGCGTTCGGGTGAAAGCGGGGGAGCTGTTTTTT

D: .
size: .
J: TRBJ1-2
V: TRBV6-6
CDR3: CASSSNREGYTF
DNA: TGTGCCAGCAGTTCGAACAGAGAAGGCTACACCTTC

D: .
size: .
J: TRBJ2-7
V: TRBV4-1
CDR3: CASSQDQGGYEQYF
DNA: TGCGCCAGCAGCCAAGATCAGGGTGGGTACGAGCAGTACTTC

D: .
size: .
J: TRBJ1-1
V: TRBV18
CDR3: CASSPLGSDTEAFF
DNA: TGTGCCAGCTCACCACTCGGGTCTGACACTGAAGCTTTCTTT

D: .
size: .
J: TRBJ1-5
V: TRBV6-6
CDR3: CASSADSTNQPQHF
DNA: TGTGCCAGCAGCGCCGACAGCACCAATCAGCCCCAGCATTTT

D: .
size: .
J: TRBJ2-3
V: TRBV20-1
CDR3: CSAYIANTQYF
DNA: TGCAGTGCTTACATAGCGAATACGCAGTATTTT

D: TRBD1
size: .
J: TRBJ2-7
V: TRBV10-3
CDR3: CAISGSTGGGPYEQYF
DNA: TGTGCCATCAGTGGGTCCACAGGGGGCGGCCCCTACGAGCAGTACTTC

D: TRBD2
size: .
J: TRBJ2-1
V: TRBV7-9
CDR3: CASSFRTSEIHNEQFF
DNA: TGTGCCAGCAGCTTCAGGACTAGCGAGATCCACAATGAGCAGTTCTTC

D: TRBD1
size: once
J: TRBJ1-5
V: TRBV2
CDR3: CASSLGQGDQPQHF
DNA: TGTGCCAGCAGCCTAGGACAGGGTGATCAGCCCCAGCATTTT

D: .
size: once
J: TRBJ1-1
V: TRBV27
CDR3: CASSSNVRDYYIAFF
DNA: TGTGCCAGCAGTTCGAACGTCCGGGACTACTATATTGCTTTCTTT